Listed below are T cell receptor beta chains from one sample, sequenced in a study of CD8+ T cells in alopecia areata. This table comes from immunoSEQ multiplex PCR, and its TCRdb copy is limited to in-frame clones, with some not included. The table shows approximately 100,000 clones, with 85% to 90% occurring only once. The specimen was CD8+ T cells sorted from blood, collected at approximately week 30, from a patient treated with tofacitinib. The receptors here all came from a human donor with alopecia areata. Each CDR3 is given with its conserved first and last residue. Each record gives: clone size, J gene, D gene, V gene, CDR3 protein, CDR3 DNA. A D gene is named only where the DNA matches it firmly. Clone size is stated in some rows and not others, as once, few, many or a class when expanded.

- TRBJ2-2 - TRBV5-1 CASSRGTANTGELFF TGCGCCAGCAGCCGGGGGACGGCGAACACCGGGGAGCTGTTTTTT
few TRBJ2-5 - TRBV11-3 CASSLEDSQETQYF TGTGCCAGCAGCTTAGAAGACAGTCAAGAGACCCAGTACTTC
- TRBJ2-1 - TRBV29-1 CSVDYSSNSYNEQFF TGCAGCGTTGACTACTCTAGCAACTCCTACAATGAGCAGTTCTTC
- TRBJ2-5 - TRBV6-6 CAVREGKETQYF TGTGCCGTACGCGAGGGCAAAGAGACCCAGTACTTC
- TRBJ2-5 - TRBV4-1 CASSALRETQYF TGCGCCAGCAGCGCCCTGAGAGAGACCCAGTACTTC
- TRBJ2-1 TRBD2 TRBV14 CASSKAGPGDEQFF TGTGCCAGCAGCAAAGCGGGACCTGGGGATGAGCAGTTCTTC
- TRBJ2-3 TRBD2 TRBV7-6 CASSPGAGTSGTDTQYF TGTGCCAGCAGTCCGGGAGCCGGGACTAGCGGCACAGATACGCAGTATTTT
- TRBJ1-2 TRBD1 TRBV30 CAWSPGQGNGYTF TGTGCCTGGAGCCCGGGACAGGGTAACGGCTACACCTTC
- TRBJ1-4 - TRBV4-1 CASSQLGVNEKLFF TGCGCCAGCAGCCAACTGGGGGTTAATGAAAAACTGTTTTTT
- TRBJ2-7 - TRBV13 CASSDGQGKNEQYF TGTGCCAGCAGCGACGGGCAGGGGAAGAACGAGCAGTACTTC
- TRBJ1-3 - TRBV5-6 CASSLGGSRSGNTIYF TGTGCCAGCAGCTTGGGGGGCTCCCGCTCTGGAAACACCATATATTTT
- TRBJ2-7 - TRBV29-1 CSVEGSQSYEQYF TGCAGCGTTGAAGGATCGCAGAGCTACGAGCAGTACTTC
once TRBJ2-4 - TRBV6-1 CASSPGNYIQYF TGTGCCAGCAGCCCCGGGAACTACATTCAGTACTTC
- TRBJ1-1 - TRBV29-1 CSVDLIRGENTEAFF TGCAGCGTTGACCTTATAAGGGGCGAGAACACTGAAGCTTTCTTT
- TRBJ2-7 TRBD2 TRBV29-1 CGVGLAANNYEQYF TGCGGCGTCGGACTAGCGGCGAATAACTACGAGCAGTACTTC
- TRBJ2-7 - TRBV5-1 CASTLSRDFYYEQYF TGCGCCAGCACGCTCTCCCGGGACTTCTACTACGAGCAGTACTTC
- TRBJ2-2 - TRBV5-4 CASSRERGSSTGELFF TGTGCCAGCTCCAGGGAGAGGGGGTCAAGCACCGGGGAGCTGTTTTTT
- TRBJ1-2 - TRBV10-2 CASSEPPAGSGYTF TGCGCCAGCAGTGAGCCCCCGGCTGGATCTGGCTACACCTTC
- TRBJ2-3 - TRBV5-1 CASSFPLAEMGTDTQYF TGCGCCAGCAGCTTCCCCCTAGCAGAAATGGGCACAGATACGCAGTATTTT
- TRBJ2-2 - TRBV23-1 CANPPGPGELFF TGCGCCAACCCACCAGGGCCCGGGGAGCTGTTTTTT
- TRBJ1-6 - TRBV19 CATGNSPLHF TGTGCCACCGGGAATTCACCCCTCCACTTT
- TRBJ2-7 TRBD1 TRBV2 CASFPDRPDYEQYF TGTGCCAGTTTTCCGGACAGGCCAGACTACGAGCAGTACTTC
- TRBJ2-7 TRBD2 TRBV10-2 CASFAGGRGYEQYF TGCGCCAGCTTCGCCGGCGGGAGAGGGTACGAGCAGTACTTC
- TRBJ2-7 - TRBV27 CASRGDTDYEQYF TGTGCCAGCAGAGGGGACACAGACTACGAGCAGTACTTC
- TRBJ2-7 TRBD1 TRBV27 CASSWGTAYEQYF TGTGCCAGCAGTTGGGGGACAGCCTACGAGCAGTACTTC
- TRBJ1-2 - TRBV4-1 CASSQVYLGDYGYTF TGCGCCAGCAGCCAAGTGTATCTGGGTGACTATGGCTACACCTTC
- TRBJ1-4 - TRBV27 CASTNRGHINEKLFF TGTGCCAGCACAAATCGCGGGCACATTAATGAAAAACTGTTTTTT
few TRBJ2-7 TRBD1 TRBV7-7 CASSKDRRNEQYF TGTGCCAGCAGCAAGGACAGGAGGAACGAGCAGTACTTC
few TRBJ2-1 - TRBV7-9 CASTLRFDEQFF TGTGCCAGCACCCTTCGATTCGATGAGCAGTTCTTC
- TRBJ2-7 TRBD1 TRBV27 CASSSTGGAYEQYF TGTGCCAGCAGTTCCACAGGGGGTGCCTACGAGCAGTACTTC
- TRBJ2-7 - TRBV13 CASSLGLLGAYEQYF TGTGCCAGCAGCTTAGGATTGTTAGGGGCCTACGAGCAGTACTTC
- TRBJ2-3 TRBD2 TRBV27 CASSSPRVGGPTDTQYF TGTGCCAGCAGTTCCCCGAGGGTGGGAGGGCCAACGGATACGCAGTATTTT
once TRBJ2-2 - TRBV9 CASSVASGALSGELFF TGTGCCAGCAGCGTAGCCTCTGGGGCTTTGTCCGGGGAGCTGTTTTTT
- TRBJ1-1 - TRBV9 CASSASGSNTEAFF TGTGCCAGCAGCGCGTCAGGGTCAAACACTGAAGCTTTCTTT
- TRBJ2-1 - TRBV7-6 CASSLGVNEQFF TGTGCCAGCAGCTTGGGGGTGAATGAGCAGTTCTTC
once TRBJ2-1 - TRBV9 CASRGNNEQFF TGTGCCAGCAGAGGTAACAATGAGCAGTTCTTC
- TRBJ2-7 - TRBV29-1 CSVLSGTDYYEQYF TGCAGCGTCCTGTCCGGGACGGATTACTACGAGCAGTACTTC
- TRBJ2-2 - TRBV9 CASSVGDGTGELFF TGTGCCAGCAGCGTAGGAGACGGAACCGGGGAGCTGTTTTTT
- TRBJ2-7 TRBD1 TRBV5-4 CASSFGTGGFDEQYF TGTGCCAGCAGCTTCGGGACAGGGGGATTTGACGAGCAGTACTTC
once TRBJ2-7 TRBD1 TRBV5-4 CASSLGQGHFEQYF TGTGCCAGCAGCCTGGGACAGGGCCATTTCGAGCAGTACTTC
- TRBJ2-1 - TRBV30 CAWVRRTYNEQFF TGTGCCTGGGTCCGGAGGACCTACAATGAGCAGTTCTTC
few TRBJ2-2 - TRBV5-1 CASSPGTGGSGELFF TGCGCCAGCAGCCCCGGGACTGGAGGATCCGGGGAGCTGTTTTTT
few TRBJ2-2 - TRBV10-3 CAISEPYRAGELFF TGTGCCATCAGTGAGCCTTACAGGGCCGGGGAGCTGTTTTTT
- TRBJ2-1 - TRBV9 CASSTPPGPYNEQFF TGTGCCAGCAGCACCCCACCCGGGCCATACAATGAGCAGTTCTTC
- TRBJ2-5 TRBD1 TRBV18 CASSPRDRQETQYF TGTGCCAGCTCACCGAGGGACAGGCAAGAGACCCAGTACTTC
few TRBJ2-7 TRBD1 TRBV7-6 CASSSGTGQSYEQYF TGTGCCAGCAGCTCCGGGACAGGCCAATCCTACGAGCAGTACTTC
- TRBJ2-1 TRBD2 TRBV10-3 CAISDGGEIWNEQFF TGTGCCATCAGTGATGGGGGGGAAATTTGGAATGAGCAGTTCTTC
- TRBJ2-7 TRBD1 TRBV18 CASSPLRGLYEQYF TGTGCCAGCTCACCGCTAAGGGGGCTCTACGAGCAGTACTTC
- TRBJ1-2 - TRBV7-9 CASSLDRQFFYGYTF TGTGCCAGCAGCTTGGACCGTCAGTTCTTCTATGGCTACACCTTC
once TRBJ2-7 TRBD2 TRBV18 CASSPATSADYEQYF TGTGCCAGCTCACCAGCGACTAGCGCGGACTACGAGCAGTACTTC
- TRBJ2-3 TRBD2 TRBV27 CASSPGLALDTQYF TGTGCCAGCAGTCCGGGACTAGCGTTGGATACGCAGTATTTT
few TRBJ2-1 TRBD1 TRBV29-1 CSVDPAGQGVKFF TGCAGCGTTGACCCCGCGGGACAGGGTGTTAAATTCTTC
- TRBJ1-3 - TRBV13 CASSFGRGNTIYF TGTGCCAGCAGCTTTGGTCGAGGAAACACCATATATTTT
- TRBJ2-1 - TRBV27 CASSLSGREQFF TGTGCCAGCAGTTTATCTGGGCGTGAGCAGTTCTTC
- TRBJ2-1 - TRBV7-6 CASSLGVGQGDFGEQFF TGTGCCAGCAGCTTAGGGGTCGGGCAGGGGGACTTTGGTGAGCAGTTCTTC
once TRBJ2-7 - TRBV5-1 CASSSGAYEQYF TGCGCCAGCAGCTCAGGCGCCTACGAGCAGTACTTC